This TCR beta chain derives from a study of beta chain features in type 1 diabetes. Findings and caveats of the study: Among all four CD4+ subsets, Type 1 diabetes patients had TCRB CDR3s that were moderately but significantly shorter. Reduced insertions and increased deletions marked VDJ junctions in type 1 diabetes patients. The study found that naive, central memory and Treg TCRB repertoires appeared more similar in patients than in healthy donors.

Points on this clone: Its target is not known.

Expressed TCRB transcripts were sequenced because the isolated RNA had all been reverse transcribed beforehand. The data were produced by immunoSEQ multiplex PCR, yet TCRdb's version contains in-frame clones alone and is incomplete. The table records around 250,000 clones, approximately 14% of them present only once. The CDR3 has 14 amino acids. The V end was cut by 8 bases, the J end by 5 bases, with 18 bases between. Germline assignment: CDR1 MNHEY and CDR2 SMNVEV (reference sequence). J is TRBJ1-1 and V is TRBV27; TRBD1 is a possible D gene (5 bases). This TCR was recovered from a man aged 25 to 45 with type 1 diabetes. The material sequenced was naive CD4+ T cells from blood. The CDR3: CASGKPGRGTEAFF. The CDR3 bases are TGTGCCAGCGGCAAGCCAGGGAGGGGTACTGAAGCTTTCTTT.